This T cell receptor beta chain was found in a study of long-term antiretroviral therapy in people with HIV. Study-wide results and caveats: When set beside controls, HIV repertoires had CDR3 length ranges that were narrower.

This CDR3 spans 12 amino acids. Germline V gene lookup returns CDR1 SGHDT and CDR2 YYEEEE. Trimming pared 2 bases from V and 6 bases from J, leaving 5 bases between. As for this clone: Antigen: not known.

Running of the v3.0 immunoSEQ assay took place at survey level. Here immunoSEQ multiplex PCR was the method, and the copy in TCRdb shows in-frame clones only, minus some. The data show about 24,000 clones, around four fifths seen once. The specimen was unsorted PBMCs, collected around 4.5 years after starting antiretroviral therapy. This TCR came from a man aged 25-45 years with HIV. The gene calls are TRBV5-6 and TRBJ1-4; D remains ambiguous. CDR3 nucleotide sequence: TGTGCCAGCAGCTTATCGGATGAAAAACTGTTTTTT. Its translation: CASSLSDEKLFF.